This record concerns one T cell receptor (beta chain) sequence. Its antigen target is currently unknown. Within one base of it there is no much larger clone, and no base qualities were kept. The library was produced with the immunoSEQ multiplex PCR assay. RNA was extracted from all samples and reverse transcribed into cDNA, which served as template for TCR sequencing. SuperScript III was used to make first-strand cDNA, primed with a 2:1 mix of oligo-dT and random hexamers. A synthetic immune receptor repertoire was used to measure amplification bias, and any remaining bias was corrected computationally. As for how the authors treated the data: After raw reads were preprocessed to remove errors, the CDR3 was defined following IMGT conventions as running from the conserved cysteine to phenylalanine. Clonality was calculated as 1 minus Shannon entropy normalized by log2 of the number of productive unique TCRs. Whether scalp clones were CD4 or CD8 was inferred by matching scalp TCRbeta sequences against CD4 and CD8 repertoires sorted from blood. The clones in this table, taken by TCRdb from immuneACCESS, are in-frame only. Not every clone is retained; where verified, under half of the shortfall comes from an unresolved V gene, and the cause of the rest is unknown. The V and J calls and clone size come from that table; D and trimming were worked out from the DNA. In all, the sample holds roughly 180,000 clones, and 50% to 65% of those were seen once. The ten largest make up 9.5% to 14% of the sample.

In the paper's terms, the time point label means: about 5 months on oral tofacitinib. Taken with the paper, the label for treatment or condition translates to: oral pan-JAK inhibitor, 5-10 mg twice daily. Lesional scalp punch biopsies and peripheral blood were obtained from alopecia areata patients. PBMCs were isolated by density centrifugation and stained for CD3, CD4 and CD8, after which CD4+ and CD8+ T cells were sorted on a FACSAria. The CDR3, cysteine through phenylalanine, is 13 amino acids long. The kept DNA is CDR3 alone, 39 bases in frame from the first base. V loses 5 bases of germline sequence and J loses 1 base, and the interval between the two ends is 11 bases. From the germline V gene (reference sequence), CDR1 is GTSNPN and CDR2 is SVGIG. This record belongs to a study of CD8+ T cells in alopecia areata (dated by TCRdb to 2016 to 2018). With regard to the full study: Treated patients were enrolled in an open-label pilot trial of oral tofacitinib at 5 to 10 mg twice daily for moderate-to-severe alopecia areata. The SALT score, which quantifies the percentage of affected scalp surface area, was used to measure disease severity in treated patients. Scalp clonality was compared across normal scalp (n=4), patchy alopecia areata scalp (n=8), and alopecia totalis/universalis scalp (n=8). In both human patients and the C3H/HeJ mouse model, the study applied high-throughput TCRbeta sequencing to look at T cell clonal expansion in alopecia areata. On the human side, TCRbeta sequencing was run on scalp tissue and on sorted CD4+ and CD8+ peripheral blood T cells from healthy controls and from alopecia areata patients with either patchy or totalis/universalis disease. Tofacitinib-treated patients had biopsies at baseline and at 4 and 24 weeks of treatment, with a later scalp biopsy in several patients. The RNA source kit depended on sample type: the PAXgene miRNA kit for fixed scalp, the miRNeasy kit for PBMCs, and the RNeasy kit for mouse skin. Tofacitinib was administered for 6 to 18 months, and 6 months of follow-up off drug were then conducted to assess delayed response and recurrence. Amplification of TCRbeta CDR3 regions was done by immunoSEQ multiplex PCR using 35 Vbeta forward primers and 13 Jbeta reverse primers.

The investigation overall reported the following: Shared TCR sequences between patients were less evident than in mice, which may be partly attributable to HLA diversity in the patient population. Because the treated cohort was small and included a single nonresponder, larger studies are needed to assess links between baseline CD8+ expansion and response. Many expanded lesional clones were found to persist in scalp and blood during tofacitinib treatment, and relapse after treatment cessation may be partly explained by this persistence. Compared with normal scalp, lesional scalp had higher clonality and more expanded CD8+ clones, particularly in alopecia totalis/universalis, a pattern that suggests antigenic drive. Scalp TCR repertoire analysis is complicated because resident alphabeta T cells in normal human skin are also sequenced, whereas mouse skin is dominated by gammadelta T cells. With tofacitinib, both scalp clonality and the number of expanded CD8+ clones among the top 100 scalp clones went down significantly.

The origin of this receptor is a human donor with alopecia areata. This specimen consisted of CD8+ T cells sorted from blood, obtained at week 24, from a patient treated with tofacitinib. The chain uses TRBV30 and TRBJ1-1; the D gene assignment is ambiguous. The CDR3 protein: CAWGGPSNTEAFF. In nucleotides, the sequence is TGTGCCTGGGGAGGACCTTCGAACACTGAAGCTTTCTTT.